What follows are 11 T cell receptor beta chains derived from one specimen sequenced in a study of cytomegalovirus exposure and HLA in healthy donors. The PCR ran on 60 Vbeta and 13 Jbeta primers. Libraries were prepared by immunoSEQ multiplex PCR; TCRdb keeps only in-frame clonotypes and omits some of them. This table holds about 190,000 clones, around 78% found once. Sequencing was done on a sample of PBMCs. Every receptor here comes from a woman in her thirties in good health and CMV-seropositive.

The CDR3 region is CAWSTSGGTYEQYF. The CDR3 DNA is TGTGCCTGGTCGACTAGCGGGGGGACCTACGAGCAGTACTTC. The V and J genes are TRBV30 and TRBJ2-7, with TRBD2 matching over 13 bases. This CDR3 has 14 amino acids. Per germline, CDR1 GTSNPN and CDR2 SVGIG (reference sequence). The trim removed 5 bases at V and 2 bases at J, leaving 3 bases unmatched. The whole variable domain, remainder taken from reference TRBV30 and TRBJ2-7, is SQTIHQWPATLVQPVGSPLSLECTVEGTSNPNLYWYRQAAGRGLQLLFYSVGIGQISSEVPQNLSASRPQDRQFILSSKKLLLSDSGFYLCAWSTSGGTYEQYFGPGTRLTVT.

The chain uses TRBV6-6 and TRBJ2-2, with 10 positions matching TRBD2. V gave up 2 bases and J gave up 1 base; unmatched junction bases: 1. Germline V CDR1 and CDR2: MNHNY, SVGAGI (reference sequence). The CDR3 has 16 residues. The CDR3 DNA follows: TGTGCCAGCAGTTACAGACTAGCGGGGAACACCGGGGAGCTGTTTTTT. Its translation is CASSYRLAGNTGELFF.

This clone has only one observation. The germline gene is not matched at one end of the junction; a read error may be the cause. J is TRBJ2-2 and V is TRBV6-4; a weak D match, TRBD2 (6 bases). The CDR3 is 14 residues long. Germline V gives CDR1 MRHNA, CDR2 SNTAGT. CDR3 DNA sequence: TGTGCCGGCAGACCTAGTGGCGGGAACGGGGAGCTGTTTTTT. It is translated as CAGRPSGGNGELFF.

The gene calls are TRBV2 and TRBJ1-3; 12 positions match TRBD1. Germline values: CDR1 SNHLY, CDR2 FYNNEI. V lost 4 bases, J lost 5 bases, and 3 bases stayed unmatched. The CDR3 length is 15 residues. The DNA for the CDR3 is TGTGCCAGCAGTGGGGGACAGGGGGCGAGAAACACCATATATTTT. Translation: CASSGGQGARNTIYF.

The chain employs TRBV11-2 and TRBJ2-2; perhaps TRBD1 as D (6 bases). This CDR3 has 14 amino acids. The germline V gene encodes CDR1 SGHAT and CDR2 FQNNGV. V lost 8 bases to trimming and J lost 6 bases, with 16 bases between them. CDR3 bases: TGTGCCAGCCAAACAGGGCTTTACGCCGGGGAGCTGTTTTTT. Its protein is CASQTGLYAGELFF.

This clone was counted a single time. This chain links TRBV5-4 with TRBJ2-1, with 8 bases fitting TRBD2. The CDR3 contains 17 residues. Germline V lookup: CDR1 SGHNT, CDR2 YYREEE (reference sequence). The ends lost 4 bases at V and 0 bases at J; junction bases unmatched: 9. CDR3 residues: CASSPSLAGSSYNEQFF. Written as DNA, the CDR3 is TGTGCCAGCAGCCCTTCGTTAGCGGGGAGCTCCTACAATGAGCAGTTCTTC.

This chain links TRBV28 with TRBJ2-7; D is uncertain. Germline assignment: CDR1 MDHEN and CDR2 SYDVKM. The length of the CDR3 is 14 residues. Trimming removed 1 base from V and 3 bases from J, with 10 bases in between. The CDR3 bases are TGTGCCAGCAGTTTATCCCCACTTATCTACGAGCAGTACTTC. Protein: CASSLSPLIYEQYF.

The chain combines TRBV6-1 with TRBJ2-2; D may be TRBD1 (6 bases). The CDR3 totals 15 residues. The V gene lost 2 bases and the J gene lost 4 bases, with 11 bases spanning the gap. Germline V gene data show CDR1 as MNHNS and CDR2 as SASEGT. The CDR3 DNA reads TGTGCCAGCAGTGAATTTTCAGGGGTCACCGGGGAGCTGTTTTTT. Protein sequence: CASSEFSGVTGELFF.

This chain's CDR3 is CASSQDGAGGEKLFF. CDR3 nucleotides: TGTGCCAGCAGCCAAGATGGGGCAGGGGGAGAAAAACTGTTTTTT. The chain recombines TRBV14 with TRBJ1-4; 7 bases are a match to TRBD1. The germline CDR1 and CDR2 sequences are SGHDN and FVKESK. The J segment lost 8 bases and the V segment lost 0 bases, leaving 6 bases of the junction unmatched. The CDR3 sequence is 15 residues long.

This rearrangement joins TRBV29-1 to TRBJ1-4; 7 positions match TRBD1. The CDR3 covers 15 residues. Looked up from germline, CDR1 is SQVTM and CDR2 is ANQGSEA. V lost 4 bases, J lost 11 bases, and 16 bases stayed unmatched. The CDR3 is CSVVGSAGGGKKLFF. The CDR3 DNA reads TGCAGCGTTGTCGGCTCGGCAGGGGGTGGTAAGAAACTGTTTTTT.

The rearrangement joins TRBV2 to TRBJ2-7, with 12 nucleotides matching TRBD1. Germline V gene data show CDR1 as SNHLY and CDR2 as FYNNEI. V dropped 8 bases and J dropped 7; count of bases not matched to a gene: 9. The CDR3 sequence is 14 residues long. The CDR3 nucleotides are TGTGCCAGCTGCCGGGACAGGGGGCTCTGGGAGCAGTACTTC. The encoded protein is CASCRDRGLWEQYF.